The 3 T cell receptor beta chains reported below all come from one sample, sequenced in a study of response to subunit inactivated influenza vaccine listed by TCRdb under 2018. Library generation was performed with RT-PCR. Reads for this sample came from an Illumina HiSeq 2500. The public reads were reprocessed in TCRdb via fastp at Q25 and MiXCR, keeping in-frame beta chains. Rows merge per CDR3 protein into single entries with the most common DNA and genes. Present in this sample are 450,000 to 600,000 distinct CDR3 sequences, 16% of which were seen just once. The top ten hold around 3% of the sample. Source: CD4+ T cells sorted from PBMCs, taken around 25 months after vaccination. These receptors were taken from a man between 50 and 69 years old who received an inactivated influenza vaccine. Donor details come from another sample of the same person, matched by shared clones.

This clonotype was picked up a small number of times. The rearrangement joins TRBV7-2 to TRBJ1-3; D might be TRBD1 (6 bases). The CDR3 is 15 residues long. Germline CDR1 reads SGHTA; CDR2 reads FQGNSA. Between the trimmed V and J ends, which lost 5 bases and 0 bases, there was a span of 11 bases. CDR3 DNA: TGTGCCAGCAGCACGGACAGCCTCTCTGGAAACACCATATATTTT. Its translation: CASSTDSLSGNTIYF.

The chain links TRBV12-3 or TRBV12-4 to TRBJ2-1; weak D call: TRBD2 (6 bases). The CDR3 is made up of 13 amino acids. Trimming stripped 5 bases from V and 9 bases from J, with 14 bases between. CDR3 loop: CASSPPPGGEQFF. The CDR3 nucleotides are TGTGCCAGCAGTCCACCCCCCGGGGGTGAGCAGTTCTTC.

The chain is built from TRBV20-1 and TRBJ1-6; TRBD1 matches at 7 bases. The CDR3 has 11 residues. V trimming: 6 bases; J trimming: 13 bases; junction bases outside the gene matches: 6. Germline lookup yields CDR1 DFQATT and CDR2 SNEGSKA (reference sequence). CDR3 nucleotides: TGCAGTGCCCAGACAGGGACCCCCCTCCACTTT. As protein: CSAQTGTPLHF.